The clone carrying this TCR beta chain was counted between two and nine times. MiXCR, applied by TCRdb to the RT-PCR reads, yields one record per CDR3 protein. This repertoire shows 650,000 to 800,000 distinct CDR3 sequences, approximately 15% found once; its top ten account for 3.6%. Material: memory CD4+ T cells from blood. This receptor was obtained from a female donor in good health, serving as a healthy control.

CDR3 nucleotides: TGCGCCAGCAGCTTGGCTGCGGGGCCAAACAATGAGCAGTTCTTC. It yields the protein CASSLAAGPNNEQFF. The chain carries TRBV5-1 and TRBJ2-1; weak D call: TRBD2 (6 bases). Per germline, CDR1 SGHRS and CDR2 YFSETQ. CDR3 size: 15 residues. Trimming cost V 0 bases and J 5 bases, with 12 bases left between them.